This record looks at one TCR beta chain sequence and its context. Its antigen is currently unknown. PCR involved 60 Vbeta and 13 Jbeta primers. Profiling relied on immunoSEQ multiplex PCR, and the TCRdb table lists in-frame clones only, not all of them. The sample lists about 110,000 clones, around 77% seen once, with about 8.3% in the top ten. The record originates from a study of cytomegalovirus exposure and HLA in healthy donors. Study-wide findings and caveats: Some TCR beta chains (roughly 160 of them) were listed as cytomegalovirus-associated.

The receptor was derived from a woman in her thirties or forties in good health and CMV-seropositive. The sequencing sample was made of PBMCs.

The CDR3 loop is CASGLYRGHEQYF. For the CDR3, the DNA is TGTGCTAGTGGTCTATACAGGGGCCACGAGCAGTACTTC. The genes are TRBV12-5 and TRBJ2-7; 7 bases are shared with TRBD1. After removal of 5 bases from V and 5 bases from J, the junction contained 6 bases not matched to a gene. CDR1 is LGHNT, CDR2 FRNRAP, per germline. CDR3 length: 13 residues.